Presented here are 27 T cell receptor beta chains from one specimen sequenced in a study of response to subunit inactivated influenza vaccine. TCRdb itself ran the RT-PCR reads through MiXCR, one entry per CDR3 protein. The data show 650,000 to 850,000 distinct CDR3 sequences, 14% seen once. This specimen consisted of PBMCs from blood, obtained 14 days before vaccination. The receptors were gathered from a man between 50 and 59 years old who received an inactivated influenza vaccine.

This clonotype was recorded a few times. V gene TRBV20-1 combines with J gene TRBJ1-2; D not resolved. The CDR3 has 13 residues. The V gene lost 1 base and the J gene lost 8 bases, with 14 bases spanning the gap. The germline V gene has CDR1 DFQATT and CDR2 SNEGSKA (reference sequence). The CDR3 nucleotides are TGCAGTGCTAGAGGGCGGTATGGTGAGGGCTACACCTTC. Its translation: CSARGRYGEGYTF.

This clonotype was counted between two and nine times. The V call is TRBV21-1, the J call TRBJ2-1; the table's D call of TRBD2 was not tested on the DNA. TRBV21-1 has pseudogene status. This CDR3 has 17 amino acids. CDR3 DNA: TGTGCCAGCAGCAACCTTGGTAGCGACGAAATCTACAATGAGCAGTTCTTC. This codes for CASSNLGSDEIYNEQFF.

The gene calls are TRBV20-1 and TRBJ2-2; the match to TRBD1 covers 7 bases. The CDR3 spans 12 residues. V lost 2 bases and J lost 7; bases outside the gene matches: 1. CDR1 DFQATT and CDR2 SNEGSKA come from the germline V gene (reference sequence). CDR3 DNA: TGCAGTGCTAGACAGGGGGTCGGGGAGCTGTTTTTT. This translates into CSARQGVGELFF.

The J gene is TRBJ1-4, the V gene TRBV7-9, with 7 bases fitting TRBD1. This CDR3 spans 14 amino acids. Losses at the gene ends were 6 bases for V and 10 bases for J; bases not matched to a gene: 11. The germline V gene has CDR1 SEHNR and CDR2 FQNEAQ (reference sequence). CDR3 in amino acids: CASSTNRGTAKLFF. Written as DNA, the CDR3 is TGTGCCAGCAGTACAAACAGGGGAACTGCAAAACTGTTTTTT. Variable domain in full (rest from reference TRBV7-9 and TRBJ1-4): DTGVSQNPRHKITKRGQNVTFRCDPISEHNRLYWYRQTLGQGPEFLTYFQNEAQLEKSRLLSDRFSAERPKGSFSTLEIQRTEQGDSAMYLCASSTNRGTAKLFFGSGTQLSVL.

The chain is built from TRBV18 and TRBJ2-1; tentatively, D is TRBD2 (5 bases). V shed 2 bases and J shed 6 bases, with 8 bases lying between them. This CDR3 region has 13 residues. The germline V gene has CDR1 KGHSH and CDR2 LQKENI. The CDR3, as DNA: TGTGCCAGCTCACCAGAGGGTCCCAATGAGCAGTTCTTC. Residues: CASSPEGPNEQFF.

The chain couples TRBV3-1 to TRBJ2-1, with 7 bases aligning to TRBD2. Looked up from germline, CDR1 is LGHDT and CDR2 is YNNKEL (reference sequence). The CDR3 loop spans 17 amino acids. The trim removed 2 bases at V and 7 bases at J, leaving 14 bases unmatched. The CDR3 sequence: CASSQHLGGAAGNEQFF. CDR3 nucleotide sequence: TGTGCCAGCAGCCAACACTTAGGAGGAGCAGCGGGGAATGAGCAGTTCTTC.

This clonotype was detected a few times. This chain connects TRBV27 to TRBJ2-5; possibly TRBD1 for D (5 bases). The CDR3 totals 16 residues. V dropped 2 bases and J dropped 7 bases, with 20 bases sitting between them. The germline gives CDR1 MNHEY, CDR2 SMNVEV (reference sequence). The chain's CDR3 is CASSLIQGYSLGTQYF. CDR3 coding DNA: TGTGCCAGCAGTTTAATTCAGGGCTACTCATTGGGGACCCAGTACTTC.

In its sample, this clonotype was seen a few times. This chain joins TRBV7-6 and TRBJ2-3; D call uncertain. In germline, CDR1 is SGHVS, CDR2 FNYEAQ. V lost 2 bases to trimming and J lost 1 base, with 7 bases between them. CDR3 length: 14 residues. The CDR3 loop is CASSLSTGTDTQYF. Here the CDR3 DNA reads TGTGCCAGCAGCTTAAGCACCGGCACAGATACGCAGTATTTT.

This clonotype was detected a few times. V gene TRBV5-1 combines with J gene TRBJ2-5; TRBD2 matches 7 bases. Germline V lookup: CDR1 SGHRS, CDR2 YFSETQ. J gave up 2 bases and V 4 bases, and 11 bases lay outside the gene matches. The length of the CDR3 is 16 residues. The CDR3 nucleotides are TGCGCCAGCAGCCGACCGGGGGGAACAGTTCAAGAGACCCAGTACTTC. As protein: CASSRPGGTVQETQYF.

This chain uses TRBV29-1 with TRBJ2-1; tentatively, D is TRBD1 (6 bases). This CDR3 spans 15 amino acids. The V end lost 6 bases, the J end lost 0 bases, and 15 bases lay between the germline ends. Germline values: CDR1 SQVTM, CDR2 ANQGSEA. The chain's CDR3 is CSVVPGTPSYNEQFF. The CDR3 DNA sequence: TGCAGCGTGGTCCCCGGGACACCCTCCTACAATGAGCAGTTCTTC.

The chain has TRBV6-2 or TRBV6-3 and TRBJ2-7, with 9 bases identical to TRBD2. Germline V gene lookup returns CDR1 MNHEY and CDR2 SVGEGT. CDR3 length: 15 residues. V gave up 4 bases and J gave up 2 bases; unmatched junction bases: 6. The CDR3 nucleotides are TGTGCCAGCAGTTTCCCTAGCGGGGCCACCTACGAGCAGTACTTC. It is translated as CASSFPSGATYEQYF.

In this sample, this clonotype turned up a few times. The chain carries TRBV20-1 and TRBJ2-7; D might be TRBD1 (6 bases). CDR3 length equals 14 residues. Trimming shortened V by 2 bases and J by 3 bases, and 14 bases separated the two germline ends. Germline lookup yields CDR1 DFQATT and CDR2 SNEGSKA (reference sequence). The CDR3 DNA is TGCAGTGCTAGATCAGGGGTGAGGGGCTACGAGCAGTACTTC. Translating it yields CSARSGVRGYEQYF.

This clonotype has only a few counts. The rearrangement links TRBV28 to TRBJ2-1; tentatively, D is TRBD2 (6 bases). V was pared by 6 bases and J by 7 bases, with 19 bases between. CDR3 size: 15 residues. Germline-derived CDR1 and CDR2 are MDHEN and SYDVKM. CDR3 DNA sequence: TGTGCCAGCAGCTTACCCTCGGGACTCCGAAATGAGCAGTTCTTC. Translated, it gives CASSLPSGLRNEQFF.

V is TRBV12-3 or TRBV12-4 and J is TRBJ2-3, with D perhaps given as TRBD1 or TRBD2 (6 bases each). The CDR3 runs 14 residues. Trimming removed 5 bases at V and 2 bases at J, with 11 bases between. The CDR3 DNA is TGTGCCAGCAGTGTGAGGGGGGTCACAGATACGCAGTATTTT. It codes for CASSVRGVTDTQYF.

This clonotype was detected ten times or more. The chain recombines TRBV12-3 or TRBV12-4 with TRBJ2-1; 7 positions match TRBD2. V gave up 4 bases and J gave up 3 bases; unmatched junction bases: 3. The CDR3 loop spans 14 amino acids. The DNA for the CDR3 is TGTGCCAGCAGTTCGCTAGCGGACTACAATGAGCAGTTCTTC. Protein: CASSSLADYNEQFF.

The table lists this clonotype with a few counts. The chain has TRBV20-1 and TRBJ1-2; D uncertain. The germline V gene encodes CDR1 DFQATT and CDR2 SNEGSKA (reference sequence). V was pared by 3 bases and J by 8 bases, with 16 bases between. The CDR3 contains 13 residues. The CDR3 loop is CSASVLLDGGYTF. The CDR3 DNA is TGCAGTGCTAGTGTTCTTCTTGATGGGGGCTACACCTTC.

V and J are TRBV7-2 and TRBJ1-5; 7 bases are a match to TRBD1. V gave up 5 bases and J gave up 0 bases; unmatched junction bases: 7. The V gene's germline CDR1 is SGHTA and CDR2 FQGNSA. The CDR3 covers 16 residues. The CDR3 nucleotides read TGTGCCAGCAGCGAGACAGGGTACCTTAGCAATCAGCCCCAGCATTTT. Translated, it gives CASSETGYLSNQPQHF.

This clonotype was observed a handful of times. This chain connects TRBV10-3 to TRBJ1-1; D is uncertain. V lost 11 bases and J lost 0, with 13 bases in between. CDR1 and CDR2 from the germline V gene are ENHRY and SYGVKD. CDR3 size: 13 residues. The CDR3 DNA is TGTGCCTCCGGGGAGACTTTGAACACTGAAGCTTTCTTT. It translates to CASGETLNTEAFF.

The chain has TRBV7-2 and TRBJ2-7; D is ambiguous. The CDR3 loop spans 13 amino acids. Trimming cost V 1 base and J 7 bases, with 11 bases left between them. The V gene's germline CDR1 is SGHTA and CDR2 FQGNSA. The CDR3 here is CASSLVVQEEQYF. The CDR3 DNA is TGTGCCAGCAGCTTAGTGGTCCAGGAAGAGCAGTACTTC.

The chain links TRBV7-2 to TRBJ2-6; D gene uncertain. This CDR3 spans 16 amino acids. V was cut by 4 bases and J by 0 bases, with 10 bases left in between. Germline values: CDR1 SGHTA, CDR2 FQGNSA. Here the CDR3 DNA reads TGTGCCAGCAGCTCAGCAGCTATCTCTGGGGCCAACGTCCTGACTTTC. It translates to CASSSAAISGANVLTF.

The chain carries TRBV20-1 and TRBJ2-3; 8 bases align to TRBD2. V shed 1 base and J 4 bases; nucleotides not matched to a gene: 4. Germline V gives CDR1 DFQATT, CDR2 SNEGSKA (reference sequence). CDR3 length: 14 residues. The CDR3 DNA follows: TGCAGTGCTAGAGGGAGCGGGGGATCAGATACGCAGTATTTT. As protein: CSARGSGGSDTQYF.

J is TRBJ2-7 and V is TRBV5-1; TRBD1 matches 7 bases. There are 13 residues in the CDR3. J gave up 6 bases and V 5 bases, and 8 bases lay outside the gene matches. CDR1 and CDR2 from the germline V gene are SGHRS and YFSETQ. For the CDR3, the DNA is TGCGCCAGCAGTCGGGACAGTACCTCCGAGCAGTACTTC. Its translation is CASSRDSTSEQYF.

Concerning this clonotype: A junction boundary mismatches the germline segment, possibly from a read error. V usage is TRBV2 and J usage is TRBJ1-5, with unresolved D. CDR1 is SNHLY, CDR2 FYNNEI, per germline. The CDR3 is 12 residues long. The DNA for the CDR3 is TGTGCCAGCGCGGCAGACAATCAGCCCCAGCCTTTT. This translates into CASAADNQPQPF.

This clonotype has only a few counts. The CDR3 loop is CSARPPGALGNTIYF. The DNA of the CDR3 is TGCAGTGCTAGACCCCCCGGCGCCTTGGGGAACACCATATATTTT. The chain couples TRBV20-1 to TRBJ1-3; unclear D gene. From germline, CDR1 is DFQATT and CDR2 SNEGSKA (reference sequence). The CDR3 is made up of 15 amino acids. V was shortened by 2 bases and J by 7 bases, with 18 bases between the two germline ends.

The CDR3 here is CAIAGGLLSGNTIYF. As DNA, the CDR3 is TGTGCCATAGCTGGAGGACTTCTCTCTGGAAACACCATATATTTT. V usage is TRBV28 and J usage is TRBJ1-3, with D unclear. Trimming took off 10 bases at V and 0 bases at J, with 16 bases between the two ends. CDR1 is MDHEN, CDR2 SYDVKM, per germline. The CDR3 covers 15 residues.

The chain recombines TRBV5-1 with TRBJ2-1; 9 nucleotides match TRBD1. This CDR3 is built from 13 residues. V lost 4 bases and J lost 8; bases outside the gene matches: 4. Germline CDR1 and CDR2: SGHRS and YFSETQ. As DNA, the CDR3 is TGCGCCAGCAGCGCGGACAGGGGCTATGAGCAGTTCTTC. Its translation is CASSADRGYEQFF.

This clonotype was seen a handful of times. This rearrangement joins TRBV29-1 to TRBJ2-3, with 9 bases that match TRBD1. Germline-derived CDR1 and CDR2 are SQVTM and ANQGSEA. The junction had 5 bases not matched to a gene; V was cut back by 1 base and J by 0 bases. CDR3 size: 16 residues. The CDR3 DNA is TGCAGCGTTGAAGGAAACAGGGGGCAAAGCACAGATACGCAGTATTTT. It codes for CSVEGNRGQSTDTQYF.